The clone carrying this T cell receptor (beta chain) has just one count. The data stem from a study of blood T cell repertoires in COVID-19. CDR1 and CDR2 from the germline V gene are MNHEY and SMNVEV (reference sequence). V gave up 6 bases and J gave up 4 bases; unmatched junction bases: 6. The CDR3 spans 14 residues. Original data processing: Nucleated cell counts were estimated from reference gene primer amplification. Assay: immunoSEQ multiplex PCR; the TCRdb copy retains only in-frame clones and omits some. V, J and clone size are those of that table, while D and trimming were read from the DNA. The sample lists around 51,000 clones; about 86% were seen once.

The source of this sequence is an elderly man with active COVID-19. The specimen was peripheral blood. The chain couples TRBV27 to TRBJ2-1; 7 bases are a match to TRBD1. The CDR3 DNA follows: TGTGCCAGCAGCCGGGACAGAGGTTACAATGAGCAGTTCTTC. Residues: CASSRDRGYNEQFF.